This entry describes one T cell receptor (beta chain). The specificity of this receptor is unknown. The input lacks base qualities; no much larger clone sits a single base away. From cysteine to phenylalanine, the CDR3 is 13 amino acids long. Solely the CDR3 DNA is kept, with 39 bases framed from the first base. Trimming costs V 5 bases and J 2 bases, and their ends lie 10 bases apart. According to the germline V gene (reference sequence), CDR1 reads SEHNR and CDR2 reads FQNEAQ. The library was built by means of the immunoSEQ multiplex PCR assay. TCRdb obtained this table from immuneACCESS and retained in-frame rearrangements with V and J assigned. These tables miss some clones; where compared with another copy, unresolved V genes account for less than half of the shortfall, and the remainder is unexplained. Across this sample there are over 25,000 clones, with 70% to 90% seen only once. The ten biggest clones cover around 8.5% of the sample.

The record originates from a study of PD-1 and CTLA-4 blockade in melanoma (TCRdb year 2021). Broadly, across the study: In patients with melanoma, the researchers looked at the effects of CTLA-4 blockade versus PD-1 blockade on the CD8 T cell response that was melanoma-reactive.

The chain couples TRBV7-9 to TRBJ2-7, with the identity of the D gene unclear. Material: CD8+ T cells from peripheral blood, obtained before anti-PD-1 treatment. This TCR was recovered from a human donor with melanoma. The CDR3 in this case is CASSPVGTYEQYF. Here is the DNA: TGTGCCAGCAGCCCCGTAGGGACCTACGAGCAGTACTTC.